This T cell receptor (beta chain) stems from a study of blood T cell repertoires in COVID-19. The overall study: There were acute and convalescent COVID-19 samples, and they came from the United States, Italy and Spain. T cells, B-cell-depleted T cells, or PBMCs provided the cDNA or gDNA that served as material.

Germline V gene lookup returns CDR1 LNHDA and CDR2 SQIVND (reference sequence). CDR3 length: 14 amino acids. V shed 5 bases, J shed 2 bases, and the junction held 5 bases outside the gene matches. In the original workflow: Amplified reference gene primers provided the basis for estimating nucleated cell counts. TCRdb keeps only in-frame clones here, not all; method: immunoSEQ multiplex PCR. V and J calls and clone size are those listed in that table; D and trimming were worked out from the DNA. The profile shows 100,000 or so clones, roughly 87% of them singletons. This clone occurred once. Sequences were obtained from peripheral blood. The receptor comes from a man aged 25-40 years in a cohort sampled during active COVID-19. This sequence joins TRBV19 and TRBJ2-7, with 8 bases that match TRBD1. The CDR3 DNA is TGTGCCAGTAGTCGGGACAGGAAGACCTACGAGCAGTACTTC. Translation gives CASSRDRKTYEQYF.